This T cell receptor (beta chain) was found in a study of cytomegalovirus exposure and HLA in healthy donors. The germline V gene has CDR1 MNHNY and CDR2 SVGAGI (reference sequence). Trimming cost V 6 bases and J 7 bases; bases outside gene matches: 13. The CDR3 contains 15 residues. Whole-study findings and limits: Analysis performed later found 16,951 TCR beta sequences associated with HLA alleles at 0.05 false discovery rate. As was reported, the classifier diagnosed cytomegalovirus status with high specificity and sensitivity. Under in vitro conditions, three CMV-associated chains were confirmed as specific for CMV antigens.

To note about this clone: Its antigen is as yet unknown.

A multiplex PCR was run with 60 Vbeta primers and 13 Jbeta primers. Here immunoSEQ multiplex PCR was the method, and the copy in TCRdb shows in-frame clones only, minus some. The sample yields about 200,000 clones, around 75% seen once. Material: PBMCs. The chain has TRBV6-6 and TRBJ2-7; 9 bases are shared with TRBD1. This receptor was obtained from a woman in her thirties in good health and CMV-seronegative. CDR3 sequence (DNA): TGTGCCAGCAGAACCCTGGACAGGGGATTGAGTGAGCAGTACTTC. Protein sequence: CASRTLDRGLSEQYF.